The 14 T cell receptor beta chains below were found in one sample sequenced in a study of blood T cell repertoires in COVID-19. Assay used: immunoSEQ multiplex PCR; TCRdb lists only in-frame clones, some missing. The sample lists about 180,000 clones, about four fifths occurring once. Source material: peripheral blood. The receptor source for this set is a woman aged 70 to 79 with acute or convalescent COVID-19.

The rearrangement uses TRBV7-9 and TRBJ2-2; D call uncertain. The CDR3 totals 14 residues. Germline loops: CDR1 SEHNR, CDR2 FQNEAQ (reference sequence). Trimming took 3 bases from V and 1 from J, leaving 6 bases between them. The CDR3 sequence: CASSFAGNTGELFF. In DNA form, the CDR3 reads TGTGCCAGCAGCTTCGCAGGGAACACCGGGGAGCTGTTTTTT.

The V gene is TRBV11-3, the J gene TRBJ2-1; 7 bases match TRBD2. The CDR3 length is 15 residues. J was trimmed by 7 bases and V by 3 bases; bases with no gene match: 9. Germline loops: CDR1 SGHNT, CDR2 YENEEA. For the CDR3, the DNA is TGTGCCAGCAGCTTTGAGGGAGGGTTGGGGAATGAGCAGTTCTTC. As protein: CASSFEGGLGNEQFF.

The DNA for the CDR3 is TGTGCCAGCAGTTTACAGCGGAACTATGGCTACACCTTC. Translation: CASSLQRNYGYTF. The genes are TRBV28 and TRBJ1-2, with D unclear. This CDR3 contains 13 residues. V gave up 2 bases and J gave up 2 bases, with 6 bases separating them. CDR1 and CDR2 (germline): MDHEN, SYDVKM.

V is TRBV28 and J is TRBJ2-7; D gene unclear. The germline V gene encodes CDR1 MDHEN and CDR2 SYDVKM. V lost 3 bases and J lost 4, with 16 bases in between. This CDR3 comprises 15 residues. DNA of the CDR3: TGTGCCAGCAGTTTCGACCCCTCTAGGTATTACGAGCAGTACTTC. This codes for CASSFDPSRYYEQYF.

The chain employs TRBV3-1 (or the pseudogene TRBV3-2) and TRBJ2-1; TRBD2 agrees at 7 bases. V was pared by 1 base and J by 4 bases, with 13 bases of the junction left unmatched. The germline gives CDR1 LGHDT, CDR2 YNNKEL (reference sequence). This CDR3 has 18 residues. DNA for the CDR3: TGTGCCAGCAGCCAAGGGGCTAGCTGGGGGGGGACGTACAATGAGCAGTTCTTC. Translating it yields CASSQGASWGGTYNEQFF.

The chain combines TRBV5-1 with TRBJ1-5; the D is unclear. Per germline, CDR1 SGHRS and CDR2 YFSETQ. The germline V and J ends were trimmed by 5 bases and 2 bases, with 14 bases remaining between them. CDR3 length: 15 residues. The CDR3 nucleotides read TGCGCCAGCAGTCGTGACGGGTACGGCAATCAGCCCCAGCATTTT. Its translation is CASSRDGYGNQPQHF.

The chain recombines TRBV20-1 with TRBJ1-1; a weak D match, TRBD1 (6 bases). Trimming removed 3 bases at V and 7 bases at J, with 18 bases between. CDR3 length: 14 residues. CDR1 and CDR2 from the germline V gene are DFQATT and SNEGSKA (reference sequence). CDR3 protein: CSASPPSGGDEAFF. CDR3 sequence (DNA): TGCAGTGCTAGTCCCCCCTCGGGGGGCGATGAAGCTTTCTTT.

This clone occurred once. CDR3 protein: CAIRSGGAGDEQFF. In DNA form, the CDR3 reads TGTGCCATCAGGAGCGGGGGGGCCGGCGATGAGCAGTTCTTC. The rearrangement joins TRBV10-3 to TRBJ2-1; 10 bases align to TRBD2. This CDR3 has 14 residues. V was pared by 6 bases and J by 8 bases, with 7 bases of the junction left unmatched. Germline lookup yields CDR1 ENHRY and CDR2 SYGVKD.

The chain employs TRBV7-3 and TRBJ2-3; weak D call: TRBD2 (6 bases). The CDR3 is made up of 14 amino acids. V was clipped by 3 bases and J by 6 bases, with 13 bases between them. Germline loops: CDR1 SGHTA, CDR2 FQGTGA. The CDR3 protein is CASSFGGAGDTQYF. In nucleotides, the CDR3 is TGTGCCAGCAGCTTTGGAGGGGCCGGGGATACGCAGTATTTT.

The chain couples TRBV7-9 to TRBJ2-1, with 10 bases matching TRBD1. Germline CDR1 is SEHNR and CDR2 is FQNEAQ (reference sequence). V was pared by 5 bases and J by 8 bases, with 6 bases of the junction left unmatched. The CDR3 totals 14 residues. This CDR3 is CASSRGTGVDEQFF. The CDR3 region has the DNA TGTGCCAGCAGCCGAGGGACAGGGGTCGATGAGCAGTTCTTC.

The rearrangement uses TRBV11-2 and TRBJ1-3, with 7 bases aligning to TRBD1. CDR1 and CDR2 from the germline V gene are SGHAT and FQNNGV. The V segment lost 1 base and the J segment 7 bases; nucleotides outside the gene matches: 4. The CDR3 length is 14 residues. This CDR3 is CASSLVGQMNTIYF. DNA of the CDR3: TGTGCCAGCAGCTTAGTGGGACAGATGAACACCATATATTTT.

The chain has TRBV7-2 and TRBJ2-3; 7 nucleotides line up with TRBD2. In germline, CDR1 is SGHTA, CDR2 FQGNSA. The CDR3 runs 17 residues. The V segment lost 2 bases and the J segment 1 base; nucleotides outside the gene matches: 9. The CDR3 DNA reads TGTGCCAGCAGCTTACAGCCTCAGCGGGGTGGCACAGATACGCAGTATTTT. This encodes CASSLQPQRGGTDTQYF.

This clone was detected once. This CDR3 reads CASSLAANYGYTF. The CDR3 region has the DNA TGTGCCAGCAGCTTAGCTGCTAACTATGGCTACACCTTC. The chain is built from TRBV11-2 and TRBJ1-2; D remains unclear. CDR3 length equals 13 residues. Deletions cut 1 base from V and 0 bases from J, with 3 bases between. Germline V gene data show CDR1 as SGHAT and CDR2 as FQNNGV.

The V and J genes are TRBV10-3 and TRBJ2-5; 16 nucleotides agree with TRBD2. The ends lost 6 bases at V and 1 base at J; junction bases unmatched: 11. The length of the CDR3 is 19 residues. Germline CDR1 and CDR2: ENHRY and SYGVKD. The CDR3 loop reads CAISPGAGTSGGAQETQYF. CDR3 nucleotide sequence: TGTGCCATCAGCCCGGGAGCAGGGACTAGCGGGGGGGCCCAAGAGACCCAGTACTTC.